Presented here are 30 T cell receptor beta chains from one specimen sequenced in a study of response to subunit inactivated influenza vaccine (dated by TCRdb to the late 2010s). Libraries came from RT-PCR. Sequencer: Illumina HiSeq 2500. In-frame beta chains were kept once TCRdb had trimmed the public reads at Q25 with fastp and called clones with MiXCR. Rows with a matching CDR3 protein are joined into one entry that keeps the most common DNA and genes. This sample lists hundreds of thousands of distinct CDR3 sequences; less than 30% were detected once. Over 1.5% of the sample rests with the top ten. The material was CD4+ T cells sorted from PBMCs, obtained 5 to 6 days after vaccination. The receptors were sampled from a man between 50 and 59 years old who received an inactivated influenza vaccine. Donor details come from another sample of the same person, matched by shared clones.

The chain employs TRBV5-6 and TRBJ1-1; unclear D gene. CDR1 is SGHDT, CDR2 YYEEEE, per germline. The CDR3 consists of 13 residues. V was clipped by 2 bases and J by 5 bases, with 10 bases between them. The CDR3 sequence: CASSFYRLTEAFF. The CDR3 region has the DNA TGTGCCAGCAGCTTTTACCGTTTGACTGAAGCTTTCTTT. Drawing the rest from reference TRBV5-6 and TRBJ1-1, the complete variable domain is DAGVTQSPTHLIKTRGQQVTLRCSPKSGHDTVSWYQQALGQGPQFIFQYYEEEERQRGNFPDRFSGHQFPNYSSELNVNALLLGDSALYLCASSFYRLTEAFFGQGTRLTVV.

V is TRBV3-1 and J is TRBJ2-5; 9 nucleotides agree with TRBD2. The CDR3 is made up of 15 amino acids. The ends lost 3 bases at V and 5 bases at J; junction bases unmatched: 7. Germline V gives CDR1 LGHDT, CDR2 YNNKEL (reference sequence). The DNA of the CDR3 is TGTGCCAGCAGCCAGACTCTAGCGGGGTTTGAGACCCAGTACTTC. Translating gives CASSQTLAGFETQYF.

The V and J genes are TRBV6-1 and TRBJ2-7, with 7 bases lining up with TRBD1. V was clipped by 11 bases and J by 3 bases; unmatched bases: 10. The CDR3 runs to 13 residues. The germline V gene has CDR1 MNHNS and CDR2 SASEGT. CDR3 bases: TGTGCCGCTAGGGACAGAGGTAACTACGAGCAGTACTTC. It specifies CAARDRGNYEQYF.

V and J are TRBV15 and TRBJ2-7; D is possibly TRBD1 or TRBD2 (5 bases each). The length of the CDR3 is 13 residues. Germline V CDR1 and CDR2: LNHNV, YYDKDF (reference sequence). The V and J ends lost 3 bases and 0 bases respectively, with 6 bases between them. The CDR3 DNA is TGTGCCACCAGCAGGGGGGACTCCTACGAGCAGTACTTC. The encoded protein is CATSRGDSYEQYF.

V usage is TRBV5-1 and J usage is TRBJ2-1, with 10 bases fitting TRBD1. This CDR3 has 15 residues. Per germline, CDR1 SGHRS and CDR2 YFSETQ. Trimming took 4 bases from V and 2 from J; bases not matched to a gene: 3. CDR3: CASSRDRGPYNEQFF. As DNA, the CDR3 is TGCGCCAGCAGCCGGGACAGGGGACCCTACAATGAGCAGTTCTTC.

This clonotype was picked up a small number of times. The chain combines TRBV14 with TRBJ2-7, with D perhaps TRBD1 (5 bases). CDR3 size: 16 residues. Germline values: CDR1 SGHDN, CDR2 FVKESK. Trimming stripped 4 bases from V and 2 bases from J, with 18 bases between. For the CDR3, the DNA is TGTGCCAGCAGCCCCGATCAAGGGGCTCACACCTACGAGCAGTACTTC. Translating gives CASSPDQGAHTYEQYF.

The chain links TRBV15 to TRBJ2-2; TRBD2 matches at 11 bases. This CDR3 has 19 amino acids. CDR1 is LNHNV and CDR2 is YYDKDF in the germline V gene (reference sequence). The trim removed 3 bases at V and 0 bases at J, leaving 9 bases unmatched. This CDR3 reads CATSRISSGGIANTGELFF. In nucleotides, the CDR3 is TGTGCCACCAGCAGGATCTCTAGCGGGGGGATCGCGAACACCGGGGAGCTGTTTTTT.

This clonotype was counted between two and nine times. The rearrangement links TRBV20-1 to TRBJ2-1; TRBD2 agrees at 10 bases. The germline V gene encodes CDR1 DFQATT and CDR2 SNEGSKA (reference sequence). The CDR3 runs to 14 residues. The V gene end was trimmed by 5 bases and the J gene end by 8 bases; junction bases not matched to a gene: 9. DNA of the CDR3: TGCAGTGCTGAAAGCGGGAGGGCGTCTTATGAGCAGTTCTTC. Its translation: CSAESGRASYEQFF.

This sequence joins TRBV11-3 and TRBJ2-7, with D possibly matching TRBD1 (6 bases). The germline V and J ends were trimmed by 1 base and 5 bases, with 18 bases remaining between them. The CDR3 has 16 amino acids. Germline V CDR1 and CDR2: SGHNT, YENEEA. The CDR3 DNA sequence: TGTGCCAGCAGCTTAGGTGGGCCAGGGGATGCCGACGAGCAGTACTTC. It encodes CASSLGGPGDADEQYF.

The chain employs TRBV15 and TRBJ2-7; 11 bases map to TRBD2. Per germline, CDR1 LNHNV and CDR2 YYDKDF (reference sequence). The CDR3 extends over 17 amino acids. V was pared by 0 bases and J by 1 base, with 5 bases of the junction left unmatched. The CDR3 is CATSRDGGLAASYEQYF. The DNA of the CDR3 is TGTGCCACCAGCAGAGATGGGGGACTAGCGGCATCCTACGAGCAGTACTTC.

The chain links TRBV18 to TRBJ1-6, with D unresolved. Germline V CDR1 and CDR2: KGHSH, LQKENI. Trimming removed 1 base at V and 10 bases at J, with 11 bases between. The CDR3 extends over 14 amino acids. The CDR3 DNA follows: TGTGCCAGCTCACCACGATACATGGAATCACCCCTCCACTTT. Encoded protein: CASSPRYMESPLHF.

This clonotype was counted between two and nine times. The chain joins TRBV5-1 to TRBJ2-7; D is undetermined. The CDR3 is made up of 11 amino acids. Trimming stripped 5 bases from V and 7 bases from J, with 10 bases between. Germline-derived CDR1 and CDR2 are SGHRS and YFSETQ. CDR3 in amino acids: CASRSGVEQYF. For the CDR3, the DNA is TGCGCCAGCAGATCCGGAGTTGAGCAGTACTTC.

This chain uses TRBV7-2 with TRBJ1-2; D is uncertain. Germline V lookup: CDR1 SGHTA, CDR2 FQGNSA. Trimming took off 4 bases at V and 2 bases at J, with 17 bases between the two ends. The CDR3 has 16 amino acids. The CDR3 loop is CASSSTAGRANYGYTF. The CDR3 DNA sequence: TGTGCCAGCAGCTCTACCGCCGGACGGGCAAACTATGGCTACACCTTC. The full variable domain, completed using reference TRBV7-2 and TRBJ1-2, is GAGVSQSPSNKVTEKGKDVELRCDPISGHTALYWYRQSLGQGLEFLIYFQGNSAPDKSGLPSDRFSAERTGGSVSTLTIQRTQQEDSAVYLCASSSTAGRANYGYTFGSGTRLTVV.

The sample holds one count of this clonotype. The chain couples TRBV5-1 to TRBJ2-7; TRBD2 agrees at 9 bases. Trimming at V came to 4 bases and at J to 5 bases, leaving 10 bases not matched to a gene. There are 15 residues in the CDR3. Per the germline V gene, CDR1 is SGHRS and CDR2 is YFSETQ. CDR3 coding DNA: TGCGCCAGCAGCCGGGGCACTAGCGGGCCACACGAGCAGTACTTC. Translating gives CASSRGTSGPHEQYF.

This chain uses TRBV11-2 with TRBJ2-7; 16 nucleotides match TRBD2. Trimming took 5 bases from V and 4 from J; bases not matched to a gene: 14. The CDR3 runs to 19 residues. Germline V gene lookup returns CDR1 SGHAT and CDR2 FQNNGV. CDR3: CASSLGAGTSGRAVYEQYF. CDR3 DNA: TGTGCCAGCAGCCTGGGCGCCGGGACTAGCGGGAGGGCCGTGTACGAGCAGTACTTC.

V is TRBV4-1 and J is TRBJ1-2, with D perhaps matching TRBD1 (5 bases). The CDR3 consists of 14 residues. The ends were cut back, 6 bases at V and 4 bases at J, with 15 bases in the middle. Germline CDR1 reads MGHRA; CDR2 reads YSYEKL. As DNA, the CDR3 is TGCGCCAGCAGTCGGGACGGTCAGGGCTATGGCTACACCTTC. Translation: CASSRDGQGYGYTF.

V usage is TRBV7-2 and J usage is TRBJ2-1; D not resolved. The CDR3 consists of 12 residues. Germline CDR1 reads SGHTA; CDR2 reads FQGNSA. V shed 5 bases and J shed 8 bases, with 10 bases lying between them. DNA of the CDR3: TGTGCCAGCAGCCTGACTCGAGATGAGCAGTTCTTC. This translates into CASSLTRDEQFF.

The chain recombines TRBV7-3 with TRBJ1-6; unclear D gene. This CDR3 comprises 14 residues. Trimming cost V 2 bases and J 10 bases, with 12 bases left between them. The germline V gene encodes CDR1 SGHTA and CDR2 FQGTGA. The CDR3 is CASSLFGVGSPLHF. CDR3 coding DNA: TGTGCCAGCAGCTTATTCGGGGTCGGCTCACCCCTCCACTTT.

The rearrangement uses TRBV20-1 and TRBJ2-2; D is unresolved. Germline V lookup: CDR1 DFQATT, CDR2 SNEGSKA (reference sequence). The CDR3 runs 12 residues. V was shortened by 6 bases and J by 3 bases, with 8 bases between the two germline ends. CDR3 residues: CSARDHTGELFF. As DNA, the CDR3 is TGCAGTGCACGCGACCACACCGGGGAGCTGTTTTTT.

This chain uses TRBV20-1 with TRBJ2-7; TRBD1 matches 12 bases. Germline-derived CDR1 and CDR2 are DFQATT and SNEGSKA (reference sequence). The CDR3 contains 14 residues. V lost 5 bases, J lost 5 bases, and 7 bases stayed unmatched. This CDR3 reads CSAGGGQGADEQYF. Here the CDR3 DNA reads TGCAGTGCTGGCGGGGGACAGGGGGCGGACGAGCAGTACTTC.

For the CDR3, the DNA is TGCGCCAGCAGCCCAGGGGGCGCAAGGTCAGATACGCAGTATTTT. Protein product: CASSPGGARSDTQYF. The rearrangement uses TRBV5-1 and TRBJ2-3; TRBD1 matches 8 bases. The J segment lost 4 bases and the V segment lost 4 bases, leaving 8 bases of the junction unmatched. The CDR3 is 15 amino acids. Per germline, CDR1 SGHRS and CDR2 YFSETQ.

The chain joins TRBV5-1 to TRBJ2-2; a weak D match, TRBD1 (6 bases). V lost 4 bases and J lost 3, with 16 bases in between. Germline CDR1 is SGHRS and CDR2 is YFSETQ. This CDR3 is built from 16 residues. CDR3 bases: TGCGCCAGCAGCGTGACCGGGACAACTTACACCGGGGAGCTGTTTTTT. Translation: CASSVTGTTYTGELFF.

The gene calls are TRBV6-2 or TRBV6-3 and TRBJ2-7, with D possibly TRBD2 on 5 matching bases. Trimming stripped 0 bases from V and 0 bases from J, with 12 bases between. CDR1 is MNHEY and CDR2 is SVGEGT in the germline V gene. The CDR3 loop spans 16 amino acids. The DNA of the CDR3 is TGTGCCAGCAGTTACTCGCTGACTACTACCTCCTACGAGCAGTACTTC. This sequence encodes CASSYSLTTTSYEQYF.

This clonotype was counted ten times or more. This rearrangement joins TRBV5-1 to TRBJ2-7, with a weak D call TRBD1 (6 bases). V was trimmed by 4 bases and J by 0 bases, leaving 11 bases between them. Germline lookup yields CDR1 SGHRS and CDR2 YFSETQ. This CDR3 contains 14 residues. The CDR3 here is CASSTGTGSYEQYF. The CDR3 DNA sequence: TGCGCCAGCAGCACAGGGACGGGCTCCTACGAGCAGTACTTC.

The V call is TRBV6-2 or TRBV6-3, the J call TRBJ2-2; D is ambiguous. Germline loops: CDR1 MNHEY, CDR2 SVGEGT. The CDR3 consists of 14 residues. Deletions cut 2 bases from V and 7 bases from J, with 11 bases between. CDR3 in amino acids: CASSYGVEIGELFF. CDR3 bases: TGTGCCAGCAGTTACGGGGTGGAGATCGGGGAGCTGTTTTTT.

This chain connects TRBV5-1 to TRBJ2-3; D remains unclear. Trimming cost V 5 bases and J 0 bases, with 10 bases left between them. The germline gives CDR1 SGHRS, CDR2 YFSETQ. This CDR3 comprises 14 residues. CDR3 nucleotide sequence: TGCGCCAGCAGAAGGGATATTAGCACAGATACGCAGTATTTT. This translates into CASRRDISTDTQYF.

This clonotype was counted a few times. J is TRBJ2-2 and V is TRBV20-1; D perhaps matches TRBD2 (5 bases). The length of the CDR3 is 14 residues. With 3 bases removed from V and 6 bases from J, the gap between germline ends came to 14 bases. Germline V gene lookup returns CDR1 DFQATT and CDR2 SNEGSKA (reference sequence). This chain's CDR3 is CSARVPEVPGELFF. CDR3 bases: TGCAGTGCTAGGGTCCCGGAGGTACCCGGGGAGCTGTTTTTT.

This clonotype was seen a few times. The chain employs TRBV12-3 or TRBV12-4 and TRBJ1-1; tentatively, D is TRBD1 (5 bases). Deletions cut 5 bases from V and 0 bases from J, with 10 bases between. CDR3 size: 14 residues. DNA for the CDR3: TGTGCCAGCAGTCCTGACAGCCTGAACACTGAAGCTTTCTTT. It encodes CASSPDSLNTEAFF.

At least ten counts were recorded for this clonotype. The J gene is TRBJ1-5, the V gene TRBV12-3 or TRBV12-4; D is unclear. V was pared by 6 bases and J by 6 bases, with 9 bases between. The CDR3 contains 12 residues. CDR3 sequence: CASSRTSQPQHF. CDR3 in DNA: TGTGCCAGCAGCCGTACGTCTCAGCCCCAGCATTTT.

The J gene is TRBJ1-1, the V gene TRBV4-3, with D perhaps matching TRBD1 (6 bases). Trimming pared 0 bases from V and 5 bases from J, leaving 25 bases between. In germline, CDR1 is LGHNA, CDR2 YSLEER. This CDR3 spans 19 amino acids. CDR3 DNA: TGCGCCAGCAGCCAAGAGGACCAGCGCTCGACAGGAGCGAGGACTGAAGCTTTCTTT. Translation gives CASSQEDQRSTGARTEAFF.